Following are 32 T cell receptor beta chains from one sample sequenced in a study of T cell clonality in common variable immunodeficiency. TCRdb keeps only in-frame clones here, not all; method: immunoSEQ multiplex PCR. The profile covers about 45,000 clones, none occurring a single time. Sequenced material: peripheral blood mononuclear cells. Receptors originate from a person between 18 and 75 years old in good health.

This clone was found many times. The CDR3 end lies 3 residues beyond the end of the read and is filled in from the germline J gene. The chain has TRBV6-2 or TRBV6-3 and TRBJ2-2, with 7 bases matching TRBD1. V lost 4 bases to trimming and J lost 0 bases; unmatched junction nucleotides: 2. The germline CDR1 and CDR2 sequences are MNHEY and SVGEGT. CDR3 length: 15 residues. CDR3 bases read: TGTGCCAGCAGTTCCGGGACAGCGAACACCGGGGAG. This translates into CASSSGTANTGE. The whole CDR3 reads CASSSGTANTGELFF.

The sample holds many counts of this clone. The read falls 3 residues short of the CDR3 end, and the missing part is taken from the germline J gene. The chain is built from TRBV11-2 and TRBJ1-1; TRBD1 is a possible D gene (6 bases). CDR1 SGHAT and CDR2 FQNNGV come from the germline V gene. V shed 2 bases and J shed 5 bases, with 12 bases lying between them. The CDR3 spans 14 residues. CDR3 bases read: TGTGCCAGCAGCTTAAGCGACAGGCAAACTGAA. Its translation is CASSLSDRQTE. The complete CDR3 sequence is CASSLSDRQTEAFF.

This clone appeared many times. The read ends 3 residues before the CDR3 terminus; that terminus is restored from the germline J gene. The gene calls are TRBV5-1 and TRBJ2-2, with D maybe TRBD1 (5 bases). Between the trimmed V and J ends, which lost 1 base and 6 bases, there was a span of 13 bases. This CDR3 is built from 15 residues. Per germline, CDR1 SGHRS and CDR2 YFSETQ. CDR3 sequence reads: CASSLFSLGAGELFF. CDR3 DNA, as far as it was read: TGCGCCAGCAGCTTGTTCAGTTTAGGGGCCGGGGAG.

This clone was counted at least ten times. The read gets to within 3 residues of the CDR3 end, and the germline J gene fills in the rest. This chain connects TRBV18 to TRBJ2-1; 13 nucleotides line up with TRBD2. CDR1 and CDR2 (germline): KGHSH, LQKENI. The CDR3 totals 17 residues. The junction had 11 bases not matched to a gene; V was cut back by 4 bases and J by 8 bases. CDR3 bases read: TGTGCCAGCTCACGGGCCGGAACTAGCGGGAGGGGTCATGAG. Translated: CASSRAGTSGRGHE. The CDR3, in full, reads CASSRAGTSGRGHEQFF.

This clone has a handful of counts. This likely came from a read error, as a far larger clone is one base away. Read coverage stops 3 residues before the CDR3 terminus; the germline J gene supplies the remainder. The same CDR3 arises from other DNA sequences in this sample as well. The chain uses TRBV18 and TRBJ1-1; 7 nucleotides align to TRBD1. This CDR3 has 15 amino acids. Per germline, CDR1 KGHSH and CDR2 LQKENI. Trimming at V came to 5 bases and at J to 3 bases, leaving 9 bases not matched to a gene. Incomplete CDR3 DNA: TGTGCCAGCTCAGCAAGAGGGACAGCCGACACTGAA. Translation gives CASSARGTADTE. The CDR3 reads in full as CASSARGTADTEAFF.

This clone was picked up many times. The read ends 3 residues before the CDR3 terminus; that terminus is restored from the germline J gene. The chain joins TRBV10-2 to TRBJ2-1; 9 positions agree with TRBD2. CDR3 size: 14 residues. Germline trimming cut 3 bases from V and 4 bases from J; bases unmatched to any gene: 1. Germline CDR1 WSHSY, CDR2 SAAADI. The CDR3 reads CASSESGRYNEQFF. CDR3 bases read: TGCGCCAGCAGTGAAAGCGGGAGGTACAATGAG.

Comments on this clone: A much larger clone lies a single base off, so this may be a read error. The missing CDR3 end, 3 residues past where the read stops, is filled in from the germline J gene. The V gene is TRBV2, the J gene TRBJ1-1, with D perhaps matching TRBD1 (5 bases). Germline CDR1 SNHLY, CDR2 FYNNEI. V lost 5 bases to trimming and J lost 6 bases, with 7 bases between them. The CDR3 is made up of 11 amino acids. This CDR3 is CASSTGAEAFF. The CDR3 DNA, read in part, is TGTGCCAGCAGTACGGGGGCTGAA.

This clone was detected a few times. The CDR3 end falls 3 residues outside the read, so it is completed with the germline J gene. This chain uses TRBV19 with TRBJ1-2, with 8 bases matching TRBD1. This CDR3 spans 13 amino acids. Germline CDR1 reads LNHDA; CDR2 reads SQIVND (reference sequence). The CDR3 sequence: CASSTDRVLDYTF. CDR3 DNA (partial): TGTGCCAGTAGTACGGACAGGGTTCTCGAC.

At least ten counts were recorded for this clone. Sequencing ends 3 residues short of the CDR3 end; the germline J gene provides the rest. The chain joins TRBV2 to TRBJ2-5; 12 bases line up with TRBD2. Germline-derived CDR1 and CDR2 are SNHLY and FYNNEI. The CDR3 is 16 amino acids. The V gene end was trimmed by 4 bases and the J gene end by 5 bases; junction bases not matched to a gene: 8. The CDR3 sequence is CASSALAGGRRETQYF. The CDR3 DNA, read in part, is TGTGCCAGCAGTGCGCTAGCGGGAGGGCGGCGGGAGACC.

The sample holds many counts of this clone. Relative to the germline gene, one junction end is altered; a read error may explain this. The read ends 3 residues before the CDR3 terminus; that terminus is restored from the germline J gene. This chain links TRBV19 with TRBJ2-6; D might be TRBD1 (6 bases). Germline V gene lookup returns CDR1 LNHDA and CDR2 SQIVND (reference sequence). The CDR3 is 15 residues long. The CDR3 DNA, read in part, is TGTGCCGGTAGTATTACAGGGAGTGGGGCCAACGTC. Translated, it gives CAGSITGSGANV. The entire CDR3 sequence reads CAGSITGSGANVLTF.

This clone turned up a few times. A far bigger clonotype differs at one base, so this is likely a read error. The read finishes 3 residues shy of the CDR3 end, and the germline J gene is used to complete it. At the DNA level, this CDR3 is encoded by other sequences in the same sample as well. The J gene is TRBJ2-1, the V gene TRBV19; possibly TRBD2 for D (5 bases). Germline values: CDR1 LNHDA, CDR2 SQIVND (reference sequence). The length of the CDR3 is 14 residues. The CDR3 DNA, read in part, is TGTGCCAGCAGTATCACGGGGTATCAGGATGAG. As protein: CASSITGYQDE. The entire CDR3 reads CASSITGYQDEQFF. The full variable domain, in which reference TRBV19 and TRBJ2-1 provide the parts outside the CDR3, is DGGITQSPKYLFRKEGQNVTLSCEQNLNHDAMYWYRQDPGQGLRLIYYSQIVNDFQKGDIAEGYSVSREKKESFPLTVTSAQKNPTAFYLCASSITGYQDEQFFGPGTRLTVL.

This clone was recorded many times. The observed sequence ends 3 residues before the CDR3 terminus, with the missing tail filled in from the germline J gene. The chain carries TRBV19 and TRBJ1-1; TRBD1 agrees at 7 bases. The CDR3 is made up of 14 amino acids. Trimming removed 0 bases from V and 7 bases from J; junction bases left unmatched: 5. Per the germline V gene, CDR1 is LNHDA and CDR2 is SQIVND (reference sequence). The sequenced CDR3 bases are TGTGCCAGTAGTATAGATCGACAGGGAATTGAA. Its protein is CASSIDRQGIE. The full CDR3 reads CASSIDRQGIEAFF.

This clone appeared many times. The read stops 3 residues short of the end of the CDR3; the missing end is completed from the germline J gene. The chain combines TRBV19 with TRBJ2-2; D remains ambiguous. The V gene's germline CDR1 is LNHDA and CDR2 SQIVND (reference sequence). V shed 5 bases and J shed 1 base, with 8 bases lying between them. The CDR3 runs to 14 residues. CDR3 DNA (partial): TGTGCCAGTAGTCCAGATTGGAACACCGGGGAG. It is translated as CASSPDWNTGE. The CDR3 reads in full as CASSPDWNTGELFF.

The table lists this clone with many counts. The CDR3 sequence: CASHRINEKLFF. The covered CDR3 bases are TGTGCCAGCCACAGGATTAATGAAAAA. This chain uses TRBV2 with TRBJ1-4; TRBD1 might be the D (5 bases). Read coverage stops 3 residues before the CDR3 terminus; the germline J gene supplies the remainder. V was trimmed by 8 bases and J by 4 bases, leaving 8 bases between them. Germline CDR1 and CDR2: SNHLY and FYNNEI. The CDR3 loop spans 12 amino acids.

There are many counts of this clone. The CDR3 end lies 3 residues beyond the end of the read and is filled in from the germline J gene. The chain employs TRBV28 and TRBJ2-7; 7 bases agree with TRBD1. CDR3 length: 16 amino acids. V gave up 2 bases and J gave up 3 bases; unmatched junction bases: 10. Germline CDR1 MDHEN, CDR2 SYDVKM. The CDR3 region is CASSLGHRGRNYEQYF. Partial CDR3 DNA: TGTGCCAGCAGTTTAGGACACAGGGGACGCAACTACGAG.

This clone was counted many times. Read sequence stops 3 residues before the CDR3 end, and the germline J gene provides the missing end. The chain links TRBV12-3 or TRBV12-4 to TRBJ1-1; TRBD1 might be the D (6 bases). The CDR3 has 14 amino acids. V lost 4 bases, J lost 5 bases, and 14 bases lay in between. The DNA read from the CDR3 is TGTGCCAGCAGTTCAACAGGGTTCGGGACTGAA. Translation gives CASSSTGFGTE. Given in full, the CDR3 is CASSSTGFGTEAFF.

This clone came up many times. The CDR3 is cut off 3 residues early in the read; its end comes from the germline J gene. The gene calls are TRBV20-1 and TRBJ1-1; a possible D gene is TRBD1 (6 bases). V lost 3 bases, J lost 5 bases, and 16 bases lay in between. This CDR3 spans 14 amino acids. CDR1 is DFQATT and CDR2 is SNEGSKA in the germline V gene (reference sequence). The sequenced CDR3 bases are TGCAGTGCTAGGACAGGTGAATTAGGGACTGAA. Translation: CSARTGELGTE. The whole CDR3 is CSARTGELGTEAFF.

This clone came up many times. The sequenced part of the CDR3 DNA is TGTGCCAGCAGCTTGGTCGGCGAG. This translates into CASSLVGE. From start to end, the CDR3 is CASSLVGEQYF. The rearrangement joins TRBV5-4 to TRBJ2-7; no firm D call. Sequencing ends 3 residues short of the CDR3 end; the germline J gene provides the rest. Trimming removed 0 bases at V and 6 bases at J, with 4 bases between. This CDR3 has 11 residues. The germline gives CDR1 SGHNT, CDR2 YYREEE (reference sequence). The full variable domain, completed using reference TRBV5-4 and TRBJ2-7, is ETGVTQSPTHLIKTRGQQVTLRCSSQSGHNTVSWYQQALGQGPQFIFQYYREEENGRGNFPPRFSGLQFPNYSSELNVNALELDDSALYLCASSLVGEQYFGPGTRLTVT.

This clone was counted at least ten times. The read ends 3 residues early relative to the CDR3; the germline J gene fills the gap. V gene TRBV14 combines with J gene TRBJ2-1; 13 positions agree with TRBD2. From germline, CDR1 is SGHDN and CDR2 FVKESK. Trimming removed 4 bases from V and 7 bases from J; junction bases left unmatched: 10. This CDR3 is 17 amino acids long. The CDR3 bases that were read are TGTGCCAGCAGCCGCCTTGGTCGGACTAGCGGGGGTAATGAG. This encodes CASSRLGRTSGGNE. The entire CDR3 protein reads CASSRLGRTSGGNEQFF.

This clone was seen repeatedly, ten times or more. The read ends 3 residues early relative to the CDR3; the germline J gene fills the gap. V usage is TRBV20-1 and J usage is TRBJ2-7, with 7 nucleotides matching TRBD1. This CDR3 spans 16 amino acids. Germline values: CDR1 DFQATT, CDR2 SNEGSKA (reference sequence). The V and J ends lost 0 bases and 3 bases, in that order; junction bases with no gene match: 11. The CDR3 bases that were read are TGCAGTGCTAGAGAGTTGACAGGGCTGATGGTCTACGAG. Translation gives CSARELTGLMVYE. The whole CDR3 is CSARELTGLMVYEQYF.

This clone appeared many times. The read comes to an end 3 residues before the CDR3 does, leaving the germline J gene to fill in the end. This sequence joins TRBV24-1 and TRBJ2-1; D might be TRBD1 (6 bases). V lost 6 bases and J 1 base, leaving 12 bases between the germline ends. The CDR3 contains 15 residues. The germline gives CDR1 KGHDR, CDR2 SFDVKD. CDR3 DNA, as far as it was read: TGTGCCACCAGTACAGGGTCGGGTTCCTACAATGAG. Translation: CATSTGSGSYNE. In full, the CDR3 reads CATSTGSGSYNEQFF.

This clone was detected many times. The CDR3 extends 3 residues past the end of the read, so its final part is completed from the germline J gene. The gene calls are TRBV3-1 (or the pseudogene TRBV3-2) and TRBJ2-3; TRBD2 agrees at 9 bases. The CDR3 contains 14 residues. Germline V gene sequence: CDR1 LGHDT, CDR2 YNNKEL (reference sequence). Trimming removed 4 bases from V and 1 base from J; junction bases left unmatched: 0. Incomplete CDR3 DNA: TGTGCCAGCAGCCGACTAGCGGGCACAGATACG. Its protein is CASSRLAGTDT. The entire CDR3 protein reads CASSRLAGTDTQYF.

Many counts were recorded for this clone. The sequenced CDR3 bases are TGTGCCAGCAGCTTAGGGACAGACGAAAAA. Protein product: CASSLGTDEK. The complete CDR3 sequence is CASSLGTDEKLFF. The rearrangement links TRBV7-8 to TRBJ1-4; D is possibly TRBD1 (6 bases). The read finishes 3 residues shy of the CDR3 end, and the germline J gene is used to complete it. The CDR3 covers 13 residues. Trimming shortened V by 1 base and J by 8 bases, and 8 bases separated the two germline ends. Germline V lookup: CDR1 SGHVS, CDR2 FQNEAQ.

This clone was seen ten or more times. Read sequence stops 3 residues before the CDR3 end, and the germline J gene provides the missing end. This chain joins TRBV5-4 and TRBJ2-1; perhaps TRBD2 as D (6 bases). The length of the CDR3 is 16 residues. CDR1 and CDR2 from the germline V gene are SGHNT and YYREEE (reference sequence). Trimming pared 1 base from V and 3 bases from J, leaving 14 bases between. The CDR3 region is CASSLSGLRLYNEQFF. The sequenced part of the CDR3 DNA is TGTGCCAGCAGCTTGTCGGGACTCCGACTCTACAATGAG.

In its sample, this clone was seen many times. Coverage ceases 3 residues before the CDR3 finishes, and the germline J gene fills in the end. V usage is TRBV19 and J usage is TRBJ1-4; no clear D gene. Trimming left V 5 bases short and J 7 bases short, with 11 bases between. Germline-derived CDR1 and CDR2 are LNHDA and SQIVND (reference sequence). The CDR3 length is 13 residues. The CDR3 loop reads CASSRLNAEKLFF. Incomplete CDR3 DNA: TGTGCCAGTAGTCGACTGAATGCTGAAAAA.

This clone was counted at least ten times. The read halts 3 residues ahead of the CDR3 end, with the missing end drawn from the germline J gene. The chain couples TRBV7-2 to TRBJ2-3; 10 bases align to TRBD2. CDR1 and CDR2 from the germline V gene are SGHTA and FQGNSA. This CDR3 has 15 amino acids. Losses at the gene ends were 4 bases for V and 5 bases for J; bases not matched to a gene: 6. The covered CDR3 bases are TGTGCCAGCAGCTACCAGCGGGGGGGAGGAGATACG. This codes for CASSYQRGGGDT. The whole CDR3 is CASSYQRGGGDTQYF.

This clone was observed at least ten times. The read gets to within 3 residues of the CDR3 end, and the germline J gene fills in the rest. The chain carries TRBV5-1 and TRBJ1-6, with a weak D call TRBD1 (6 bases). Germline assignment: CDR1 SGHRS and CDR2 YFSETQ. Deletions cut 4 bases from V and 9 bases from J, with 20 bases between. The CDR3 runs to 16 residues. This CDR3 is CASSLDSRGLSSPLHF. Partial CDR3 DNA: TGCGCCAGCAGCCTGGACAGCCGAGGGTTAAGTTCACCC. Combining the CDR3 with reference TRBV5-1 and TRBJ1-6 gives the whole variable domain KAGVTQTPRYLIKTRGQQVTLSCSPISGHRSVSWYQQTPGQGLQFLFEYFSETQRNKGNFPGRFSGRQFSNSRSEMNVSTLELGDSALYLCASSLDSRGLSSPLHFGNGTRLTVT.

This clone was observed at least ten times. The CDR3 goes on 3 residues after the read ends, and that part is filled in from the germline J gene. The genes are TRBV3-1 (or the pseudogene TRBV3-2) and TRBJ2-3; 9 nucleotides line up with TRBD1. After removal of 1 base from V and 1 base from J, the junction contained 3 bases not matched to a gene. CDR1 is LGHDT, CDR2 YNNKEL, per germline (reference sequence). The CDR3 length is 16 residues. The CDR3 DNA, read in part, is TGTGCCAGCAGCCAAGTCTGGACAGGGGGCACAGATACG. Translating gives CASSQVWTGGTDT. The full CDR3 reads CASSQVWTGGTDTQYF.

This clone was seen repeatedly, ten times or more. The read ends 3 residues before the CDR3 terminus; that terminus is restored from the germline J gene. The chain recombines TRBV27 with TRBJ2-7; 10 bases line up with TRBD2. The CDR3 length is 17 residues. Germline values: CDR1 MNHEY, CDR2 SMNVEV (reference sequence). Germline trimming cut 2 bases from V and 1 base from J; bases unmatched to any gene: 8. Partial CDR3 DNA: TGTGCCAGCAGTTTAGTTCTGTCTAGCGGGGGTTCCTACGAG. Amino acids: CASSLVLSSGGSYE. The entire CDR3 reads CASSLVLSSGGSYEQYF.

The table lists this clone with many counts. The sequenced part of the CDR3 DNA is TGTGCCAGCAGTTTACAGGGTTCTTCACCC. This encodes CASSLQGSSP. The full CDR3 sequence reads CASSLQGSSPLHF. V is TRBV12-3 or TRBV12-4 and J is TRBJ1-6; maybe TRBD1 (5 bases). The read ends 3 residues shy of where the CDR3 ends; the end is completed using the germline J gene. Trimming stripped 2 bases from V and 9 bases from J, with 8 bases between. CDR3 length: 13 residues.

This clone was seen repeatedly, ten times or more. The read is 3 residues too short to cover the CDR3 end, so that end is filled in from the germline J gene. The chain couples TRBV10-2 to TRBJ1-5, with D perhaps matching TRBD1 (5 bases). This CDR3 region has 15 residues. Per the germline V gene, CDR1 is WSHSY and CDR2 is SAAADI. Trimming took 0 bases from V and 6 from J, leaving 12 bases between them. The CDR3 loop reads CASSESGQGGQPQHF. Incomplete CDR3 DNA: TGCGCCAGCAGTGAGTCTGGGCAGGGTGGTCAGCCC.

This clone was seen many times. The read terminates 3 residues ahead of where the CDR3 ends, so the germline J gene completes it. V and J are TRBV18 and TRBJ1-2, with D uncertain. The CDR3 loop spans 13 amino acids. The germline gives CDR1 KGHSH, CDR2 LQKENI. The CDR3 DNA, read in part, is TGTGCCAGCTCACCACCTGTGCCTGCGGGC. Translating it yields CASSPPVPAG. The whole CDR3 sequence reads CASSPPVPAGYTF.